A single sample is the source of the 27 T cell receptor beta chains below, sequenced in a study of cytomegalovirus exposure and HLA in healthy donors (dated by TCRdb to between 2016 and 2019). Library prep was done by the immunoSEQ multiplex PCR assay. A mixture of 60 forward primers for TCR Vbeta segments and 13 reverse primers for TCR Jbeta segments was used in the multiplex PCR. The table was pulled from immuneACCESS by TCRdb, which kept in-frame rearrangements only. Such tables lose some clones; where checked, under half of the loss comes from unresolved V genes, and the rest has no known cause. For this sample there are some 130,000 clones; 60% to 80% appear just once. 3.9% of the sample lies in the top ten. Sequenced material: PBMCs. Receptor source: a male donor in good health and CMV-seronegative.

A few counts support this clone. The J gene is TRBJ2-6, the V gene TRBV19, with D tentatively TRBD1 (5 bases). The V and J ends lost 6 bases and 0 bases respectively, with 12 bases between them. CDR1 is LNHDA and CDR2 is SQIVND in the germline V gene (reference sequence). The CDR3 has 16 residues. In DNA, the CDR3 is TGTGCCAGTAGCACGGCAGGGAACTCTGGGGCCAACGTCCTGACTTTC. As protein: CASSTAGNSGANVLTF.

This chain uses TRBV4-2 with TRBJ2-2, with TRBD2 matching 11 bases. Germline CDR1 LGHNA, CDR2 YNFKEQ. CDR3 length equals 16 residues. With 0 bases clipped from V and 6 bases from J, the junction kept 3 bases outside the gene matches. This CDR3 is CASSQDLLAGAGELFF. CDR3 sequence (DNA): TGTGCCAGCAGCCAAGATCTACTAGCGGGAGCCGGGGAGCTGTTTTTT.

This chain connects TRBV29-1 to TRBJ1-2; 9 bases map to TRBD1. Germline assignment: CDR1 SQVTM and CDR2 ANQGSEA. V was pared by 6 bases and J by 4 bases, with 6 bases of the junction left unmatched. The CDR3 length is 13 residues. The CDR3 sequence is CSVKDRGGYGYTF. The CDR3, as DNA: TGCAGCGTAAAGGACAGGGGTGGCTATGGCTACACCTTC.

CDR3 loop: CASSPFLGLKVENTIYF. CDR3 nucleotides: TGTGCCAGCAGCCCATTCCTGGGACTTAAAGTGGAAAACACCATATATTTT. This sequence joins TRBV14 and TRBJ1-3; TRBD1 is a possible D gene (5 bases). V was pared by 4 bases and J by 6 bases, with 22 bases between. From germline, CDR1 is SGHDN and CDR2 FVKESK. The CDR3 covers 17 residues.

In DNA form, the CDR3 reads TGCAGCGCCCCAGGGGCGGGGGCGAGCTCCTACAATGAGCAGTTCTTC. Protein sequence: CSAPGAGASSYNEQFF. The V gene is TRBV29-1, the J gene TRBJ2-1, with TRBD2 as a possible D gene (7 bases). CDR1 SQVTM and CDR2 ANQGSEA come from the germline V gene. The V gene lost 7 bases and the J gene lost 0 bases, with 19 bases spanning the gap. This CDR3 comprises 16 residues.

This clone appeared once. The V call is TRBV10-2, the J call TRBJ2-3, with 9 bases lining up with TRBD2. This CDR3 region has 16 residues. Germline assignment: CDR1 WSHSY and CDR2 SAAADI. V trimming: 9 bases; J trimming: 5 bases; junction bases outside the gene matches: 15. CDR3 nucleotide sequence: TGCGCCAGTCGGATTAGCGGGGGCGGGGGGGTAGATACGCAGTATTTT. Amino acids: CASRISGGGGVDTQYF.

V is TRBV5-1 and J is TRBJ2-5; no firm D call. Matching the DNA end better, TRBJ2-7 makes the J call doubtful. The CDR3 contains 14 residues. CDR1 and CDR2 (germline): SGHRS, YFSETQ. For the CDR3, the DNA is TGCGCCAGCAGCTTGGAACCGCCTACCTACGAGCAGTACTTC. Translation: CASSLEPPTYEQYF.

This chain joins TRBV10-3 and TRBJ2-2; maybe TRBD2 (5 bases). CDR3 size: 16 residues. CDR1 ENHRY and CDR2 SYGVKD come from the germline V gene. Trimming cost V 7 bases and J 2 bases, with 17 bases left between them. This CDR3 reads CAITRGQQINTGELFF. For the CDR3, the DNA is TGTGCCATCACCCGAGGGCAACAGATTAACACCGGGGAGCTGTTTTTT.

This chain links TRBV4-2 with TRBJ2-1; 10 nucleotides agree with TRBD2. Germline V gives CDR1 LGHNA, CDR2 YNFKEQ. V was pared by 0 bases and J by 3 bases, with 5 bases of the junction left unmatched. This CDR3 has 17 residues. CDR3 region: CASSQEAASGGYNEQFF. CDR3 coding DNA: TGTGCCAGCAGCCAAGAAGCGGCTAGCGGGGGCTACAATGAGCAGTTCTTC.

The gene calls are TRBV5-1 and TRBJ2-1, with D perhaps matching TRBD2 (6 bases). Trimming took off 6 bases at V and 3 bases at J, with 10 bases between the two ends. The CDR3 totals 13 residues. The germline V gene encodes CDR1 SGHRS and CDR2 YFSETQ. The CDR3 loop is CASTGTLYNEQFF. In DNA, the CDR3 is TGCGCCAGCACTGGGACTCTCTACAATGAGCAGTTCTTC.

The CDR3 nucleotides are TGCGCCAGGGGACTAGCGGGAAGTCATTTCGGGGGGCAGTTCTTC. Amino acid sequence: CARGLAGSHFGGQFF. The rearrangement uses TRBV10-1 and TRBJ2-1; 13 positions match TRBD2. Germline V gene data show CDR1 as WNHNN and CDR2 as SYGVQD (reference sequence). The CDR3 is 15 amino acids. V gave up 9 bases and J gave up 12 bases; unmatched junction bases: 14.

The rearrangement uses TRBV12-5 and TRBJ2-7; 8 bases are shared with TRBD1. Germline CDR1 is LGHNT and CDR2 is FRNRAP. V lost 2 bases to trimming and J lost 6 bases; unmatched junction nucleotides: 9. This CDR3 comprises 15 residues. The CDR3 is CASGLLGTGLGEQYF. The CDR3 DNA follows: TGTGCTAGTGGTTTGTTAGGGACAGGCCTCGGCGAGCAGTACTTC.

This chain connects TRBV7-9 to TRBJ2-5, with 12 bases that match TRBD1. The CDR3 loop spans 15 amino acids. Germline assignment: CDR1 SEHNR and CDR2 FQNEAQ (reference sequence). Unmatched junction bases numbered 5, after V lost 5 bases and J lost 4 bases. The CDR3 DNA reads TGTGCCAGCAGCCGGGGACAGGGGGCTTCAGAGACCCAGTACTTC. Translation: CASSRGQGASETQYF.

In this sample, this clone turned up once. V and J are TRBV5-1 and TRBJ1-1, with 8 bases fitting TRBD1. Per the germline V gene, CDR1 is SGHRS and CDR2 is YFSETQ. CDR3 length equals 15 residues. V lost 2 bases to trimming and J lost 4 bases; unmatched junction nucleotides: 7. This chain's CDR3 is CASSFPDREGTEAFF. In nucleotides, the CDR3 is TGCGCCAGCAGCTTTCCGGACAGGGAAGGCACTGAAGCTTTCTTT.

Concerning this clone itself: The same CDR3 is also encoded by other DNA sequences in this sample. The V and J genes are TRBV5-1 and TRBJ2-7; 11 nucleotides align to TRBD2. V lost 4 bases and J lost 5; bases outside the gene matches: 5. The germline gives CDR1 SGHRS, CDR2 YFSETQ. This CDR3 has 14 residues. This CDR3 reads CASSPTSGSDEQYF. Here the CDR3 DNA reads TGCGCCAGCAGCCCAACTAGCGGGAGCGACGAGCAGTACTTC.

The CDR3 loop reads CASSLGGQGHQPQHF. In nucleotides, the CDR3 is TGTGCCAGCAGCTTAGGGGGACAGGGCCATCAGCCCCAGCATTTT. This chain joins TRBV13 and TRBJ1-5; 9 bases are shared with TRBD1. Trimming at V came to 0 bases and at J to 5 bases, leaving 2 bases not matched to a gene. The CDR3 is 15 amino acids. Germline assignment: CDR1 PRHDT and CDR2 FYEKMQ (reference sequence).

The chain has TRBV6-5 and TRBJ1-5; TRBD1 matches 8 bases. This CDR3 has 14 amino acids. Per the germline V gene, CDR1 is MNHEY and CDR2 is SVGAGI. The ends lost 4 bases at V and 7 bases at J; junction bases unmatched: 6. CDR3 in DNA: TGTGCCAGCAGTTTGGGACAGGTCGGGCAGCCCCAGCATTTT. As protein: CASSLGQVGQPQHF.

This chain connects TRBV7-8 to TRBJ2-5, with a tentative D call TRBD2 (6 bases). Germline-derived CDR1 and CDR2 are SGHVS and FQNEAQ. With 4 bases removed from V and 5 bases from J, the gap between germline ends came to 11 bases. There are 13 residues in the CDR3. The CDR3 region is CASSYGGEETQYF. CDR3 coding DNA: TGTGCCAGCAGCTACGGAGGGGAGGAGACCCAGTACTTC.

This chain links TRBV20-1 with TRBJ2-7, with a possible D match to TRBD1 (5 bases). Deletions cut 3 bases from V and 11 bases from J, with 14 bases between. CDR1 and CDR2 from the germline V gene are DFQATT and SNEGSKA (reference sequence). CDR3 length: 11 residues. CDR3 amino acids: CSARFDRREYF. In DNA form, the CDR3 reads TGCAGTGCTAGGTTTGACAGAAGGGAGTACTTC.

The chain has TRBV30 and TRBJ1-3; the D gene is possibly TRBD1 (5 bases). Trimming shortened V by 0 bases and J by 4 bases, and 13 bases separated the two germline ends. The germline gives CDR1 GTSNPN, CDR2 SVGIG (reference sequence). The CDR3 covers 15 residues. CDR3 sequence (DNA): TGTGCCTGGAGTGTCGGGGGAGTTGGAGGAAACACCATATATTTT. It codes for CAWSVGGVGGNTIYF. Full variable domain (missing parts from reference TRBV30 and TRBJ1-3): SQTIHQWPATLVQPVGSPLSLECTVEGTSNPNLYWYRQAAGRGLQLLFYSVGIGQISSEVPQNLSASRPQDRQFILSSKKLLLSDSGFYLCAWSVGGVGGNTIYFGEGSWLTVV.

The CDR3 coding sequence is TGCGCCAGCAGGCCCGGGACTAGCGGGGGGCCAAACACAGATACGCAGTATTTT. The encoded protein is CASRPGTSGGPNTDTQYF. J is TRBJ2-3 and V is TRBV5-1; 15 positions agree with TRBD2. V shed 5 bases, J shed 2 bases, and the junction held 9 bases outside the gene matches. CDR3 length: 18 residues. The germline gives CDR1 SGHRS, CDR2 YFSETQ.

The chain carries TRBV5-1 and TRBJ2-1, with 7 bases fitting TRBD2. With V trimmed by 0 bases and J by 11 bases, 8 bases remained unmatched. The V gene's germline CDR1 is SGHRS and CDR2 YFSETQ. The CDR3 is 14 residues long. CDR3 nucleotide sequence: TGCGCCAGCAGCTTGGGGCTAGCGGCTGAGAAGCAGTTCTTC. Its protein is CASSLGLAAEKQFF.

This CDR3 reads CASSAQGGGNTIYF. CDR3 nucleotide sequence: TGTGCCAGCAGCGCACAGGGGGGTGGAAACACCATATATTTT. This chain uses TRBV7-2 with TRBJ1-3; the match to TRBD1 covers 8 bases. The germline CDR1 and CDR2 sequences are SGHTA and FQGNSA. The J segment lost 3 bases and the V segment lost 5 bases, leaving 3 bases of the junction unmatched. The CDR3 consists of 14 residues.

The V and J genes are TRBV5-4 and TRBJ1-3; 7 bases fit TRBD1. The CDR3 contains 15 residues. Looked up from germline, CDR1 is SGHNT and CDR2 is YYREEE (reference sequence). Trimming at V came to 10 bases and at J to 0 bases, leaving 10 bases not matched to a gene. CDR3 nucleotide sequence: TGTGCCGGGGCGACAGGGACGAACTCTGGAAACACCATATATTTT. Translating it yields CAGATGTNSGNTIYF.

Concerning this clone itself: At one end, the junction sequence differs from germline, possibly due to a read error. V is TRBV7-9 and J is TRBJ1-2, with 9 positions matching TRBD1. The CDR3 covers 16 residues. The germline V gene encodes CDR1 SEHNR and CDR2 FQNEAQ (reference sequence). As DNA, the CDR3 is TGTTCCAGCAGCTCTCCGGGACAGGGCGGATTCTATGGCTACACCTTC. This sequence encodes CSSSSPGQGGFYGYTF.

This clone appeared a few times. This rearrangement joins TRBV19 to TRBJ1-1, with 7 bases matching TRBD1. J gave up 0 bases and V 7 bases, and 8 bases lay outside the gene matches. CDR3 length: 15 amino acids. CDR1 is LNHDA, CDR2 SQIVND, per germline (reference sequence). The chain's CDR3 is CASKEGAILNTEAFF. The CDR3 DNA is TGTGCCAGTAAAGAGGGGGCTATACTGAACACTGAAGCTTTCTTT.

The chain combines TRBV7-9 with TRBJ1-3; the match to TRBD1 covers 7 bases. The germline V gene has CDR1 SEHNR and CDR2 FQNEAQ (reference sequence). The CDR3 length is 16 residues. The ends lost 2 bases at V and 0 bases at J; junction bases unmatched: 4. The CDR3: CASSLWDSLSGNTIYF. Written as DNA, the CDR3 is TGTGCCAGCAGCTTATGGGACAGCCTCTCTGGAAACACCATATATTTT.